The 9 T cell receptor beta chains in this list originate from one sample, sequenced in a study of T cells after yellow fever vaccination. TCRdb re-called the 5' RACE reads with MiXCR, one entry per CDR3 protein. The sample holds roughly 520,000 distinct CDR3 sequences; roughly a fifth are singletons and the top ten take approximately 15%. The sample in question was PBMCs, obtained roughly 20 days after the first yellow fever vaccination. The receptors here all came from a man younger than 35 who received the YFV17D yellow fever vaccine.

This rearrangement joins TRBV2 to TRBJ1-2, with D unresolved. The germline CDR1 and CDR2 sequences are SNHLY and FYNNEI. V was cut by 2 bases and J by 5 bases, with 9 bases left in between. The CDR3 runs 13 residues. CDR3 nucleotide sequence: TGTGCCAGCAGTGAAACGACGTTTTATGGCTACACCTTC. Its translation: CASSETTFYGYTF.

A few counts support this clonotype. The chain links TRBV18 to TRBJ2-1, with D possibly TRBD2 on 5 matching bases. This CDR3 has 15 residues. Per germline, CDR1 KGHSH and CDR2 LQKENI. Trimming pared 2 bases from V and 2 bases from J, leaving 10 bases between. CDR3 residues: CASSPIVGAYNEQFF. The CDR3 DNA reads TGTGCCAGCTCACCAATTGTCGGGGCCTACAATGAGCAGTTCTTC.

In its sample, this clonotype was seen a few times. A much larger clonotype is one base distant, so this may be a read error. The genes are TRBV6-1 and TRBJ2-7; TRBD1 agrees at 11 bases. The length of the CDR3 is 14 residues. Germline values: CDR1 MNHNS, CDR2 SASEGT. V was clipped by 7 bases and J by 2 bases; unmatched bases: 4. CDR3 nucleotides: TGTGCCAGCACCCCGGGACAGGGGGCCTACGAGCAGTACTTC. This translates into CASTPGQGAYEQYF.

The rearrangement joins TRBV5-5 to TRBJ2-3; tentative D call: TRBD1 (5 bases). CDR1 and CDR2 from the germline V gene are SGHKS and YYEKEE (reference sequence). V was shortened by 1 base and J by 1 base, with 10 bases between the two germline ends. The CDR3 has 15 residues. The chain's CDR3 is CASSLRDRGTDTQYF. For the CDR3, the DNA is TGTGCCAGCAGCTTGCGTGACAGAGGCACAGATACGCAGTATTTT.

This sequence joins TRBV7-9 and TRBJ1-3; D is unclear. Germline lookup yields CDR1 SEHNR and CDR2 FQNEAQ (reference sequence). V was cut by 5 bases and J by 3 bases, with 11 bases left in between. The CDR3 length is 14 residues. The CDR3 loop is CASSRADGGNTIYF. The DNA for the CDR3 is TGTGCCAGCAGCCGAGCGGACGGTGGAAACACCATATATTTT.

The J gene is TRBJ2-7, the V gene TRBV6-2 or TRBV6-3; D call uncertain. Germline lookup yields CDR1 MNHEY and CDR2 SVGEGT. The V gene lost 10 bases and the J gene lost 3 bases, with 13 bases spanning the gap. This CDR3 spans 12 amino acids. The CDR3 spells CATFLSVYEQYF. In nucleotides, the CDR3 is TGTGCCACCTTCCTGTCAGTCTACGAGCAGTACTTC.

This sequence joins TRBV29-1 and TRBJ1-1; D is undetermined. The CDR3 runs to 13 residues. Trimming stripped 7 bases from V and 3 bases from J, with 15 bases between. The germline V gene has CDR1 SQVTM and CDR2 ANQGSEA. The CDR3 sequence: CSAEASYYTEAFF. CDR3 in DNA: TGCAGCGCCGAGGCCTCCTATTACACTGAAGCTTTCTTT.

This clonotype showed up just a few times. The junction and the germline gene differ at one end; a read error may be behind it. CDR3 sequence reads: CASSLDRRTGPRDF. CDR3 bases: TGTGCCAGCAGTTTGGACAGGCGGACAGGGCCTCGGGACTTC. The chain recombines TRBV7-2 with TRBJ2-5, with 8 bases lining up with TRBD1. Germline V gene lookup returns CDR1 SGHTA and CDR2 FQGNSA. The CDR3 contains 14 residues.

This rearrangement joins TRBV2 to TRBJ2-5, with D perhaps matching TRBD1 (6 bases). Trimming left V 5 bases short and J 2 bases short, with 15 bases between. Germline V gene lookup returns CDR1 SNHLY and CDR2 FYNNEI. The CDR3 spans 15 residues. The CDR3 DNA reads as TGTGCCAGCAGTCTACAGGGTGGGGTTCAAGAGACCCAGTACTTC. It specifies CASSLQGGVQETQYF.